This T cell receptor (beta chain) comes out of a study of radiotherapy plus CTLA-4 blockade in lung cancer. The CDR3 has 16 residues. V lost 5 bases, J lost 3 bases, and 7 bases stayed unmatched. CDR1 LGHNA and CDR2 YSLEER come from the germline V gene. The method was immunoSEQ multiplex PCR; TCRdb's version includes in-frame clones alone and lacks a portion of them. The top ten hold approximately 2.6% of the sample, which has approximately 40,000 clones, around 77% seen once. The specimen was peripheral blood, collected from a patient treated with radiotherapy plus ipilimumab. The sequence was collected from a human donor with non-small cell lung cancer whose response to radiotherapy plus ipilimumab could not be evaluated. V and J are TRBV4-3 and TRBJ2-1, with 10 nucleotides matching TRBD2. This chain's CDR3 is CASSNRAGGFYNEQFF. In DNA form, the CDR3 reads TGCGCCAGCAGCAACCGAGCGGGGGGGTTCTACAATGAGCAGTTCTTC.